This TCR beta chain appears in the sequencing data of a study of cytomegalovirus exposure and HLA in healthy donors. The germline V gene has CDR1 MNHEY and CDR2 SVGAGI. The CDR3 loop spans 16 amino acids. The junction had 7 bases not matched to a gene; V was cut back by 3 bases and J by 4 bases. Generated by immunoSEQ multiplex PCR, the TCRdb table keeps only in-frame clones and is missing some. The sample holds some 250,000 clones, nearly 90% seen once. The TCR sequence derives from a woman aged 18-29 years in good health and CMV-seronegative. Sequencing was performed on PBMCs. This chain joins TRBV6-5 and TRBJ2-3; 10 bases fit TRBD2. This CDR3 is CASSYLISGGPDTQYF. DNA of the CDR3: TGTGCCAGCAGTTATTTGATTAGCGGGGGGCCAGATACGCAGTATTTT.